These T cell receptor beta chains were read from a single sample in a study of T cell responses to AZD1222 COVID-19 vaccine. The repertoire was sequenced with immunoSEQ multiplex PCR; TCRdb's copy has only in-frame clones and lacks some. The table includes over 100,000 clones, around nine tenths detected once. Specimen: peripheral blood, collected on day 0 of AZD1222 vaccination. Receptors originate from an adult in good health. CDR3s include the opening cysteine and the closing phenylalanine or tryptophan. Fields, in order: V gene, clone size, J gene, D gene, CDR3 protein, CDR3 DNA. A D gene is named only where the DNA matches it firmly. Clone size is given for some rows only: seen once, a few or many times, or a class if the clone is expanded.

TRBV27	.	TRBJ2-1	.	CASTTTGGQYNEQFF	TGTGCCAGCACCACCACCGGCGGACAGTACAATGAGCAGTTCTTC
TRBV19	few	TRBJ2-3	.	CASNDRRGSTDTQYF	TGTGCCAGTAATGATCGGCGGGGTAGCACAGATACGCAGTATTTT
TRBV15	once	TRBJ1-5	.	CATSRDRRPQPQHF	TGTGCCACCAGCAGAGATAGAAGGCCACAGCCCCAGCATTTT
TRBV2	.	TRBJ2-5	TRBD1	CASRSDRGVGETQYF	TGTGCCAGCAGATCTGACAGGGGGGTTGGAGAGACCCAGTACTTC
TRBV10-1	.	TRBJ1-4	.	CASSETGRDEKLFF	TGCGCCAGCAGTGAGACAGGAAGAGATGAAAAACTGTTTTTT
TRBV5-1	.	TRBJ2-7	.	CASSNGAGEQYF	TGCGCCAGCAGCAACGGGGCCGGCGAGCAGTACTTC
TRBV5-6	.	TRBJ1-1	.	CASSYLGAGTTEAFF	TGTGCCAGCAGTTACTTAGGGGCAGGTACCACTGAAGCTTTCTTT
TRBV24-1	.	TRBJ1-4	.	CATSDPRDGNEKLFF	TGTGCCACCAGTGATCCCCGGGACGGTAATGAAAAACTGTTTTTT
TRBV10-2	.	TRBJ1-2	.	CASRGISNYGYTF	TGCGCCAGCAGGGGGATCTCTAACTATGGCTACACCTTC
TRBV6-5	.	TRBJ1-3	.	CASTTGNRNTIYF	TGTGCCAGCACAACAGGGAATAGAAACACCATATATTTT
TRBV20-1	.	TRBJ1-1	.	CSKTQNTEAFF	TGCAGCAAAACACAGAACACTGAAGCTTTCTTT
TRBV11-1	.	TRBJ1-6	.	CASSTGTTNSPLHF	TGTGCCAGCAGCACCGGGACAACTAATTCACCCCTCCACTTT
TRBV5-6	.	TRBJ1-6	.	CASSLRDHNSPLHF	TGTGCCAGCAGCCTACGGGACCATAATTCACCCCTCCACTTT
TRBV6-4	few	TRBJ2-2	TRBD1	CASSQGQVNTGELFF	TGTGCCAGCAGTCAAGGACAGGTGAACACCGGGGAGCTGTTTTTT
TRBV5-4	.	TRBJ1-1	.	CASSLRGGGTEAFF	TGTGCCAGCAGCTTGCGCGGGGGAGGAACTGAAGCTTTCTTT
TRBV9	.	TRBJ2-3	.	CASIPGDSTDTQYF	TGTGCCAGCATCCCGGGTGATTCCACAGATACGCAGTATTTT
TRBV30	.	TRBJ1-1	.	CAWSRRRVMNTEAFF	TGTGCCTGGAGTAGAAGACGCGTCATGAACACTGAAGCTTTCTTT
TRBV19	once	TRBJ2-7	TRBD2	CASSISGGGSYEQYF	TGTGCCAGTAGTATATCGGGGGGGGGCTCCTACGAGCAGTACTTC
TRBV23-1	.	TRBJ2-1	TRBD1	CASRYPTGFRGLYNEQFF	TGCGCCAGCAGGTACCCCACTGGATTCAGGGGGCTCTACAATGAGCAGTTCTTC
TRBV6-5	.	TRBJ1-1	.	CASSSTGDTEAFF	TGTGCCAGCAGTTCGACAGGAGACACTGAAGCTTTCTTT
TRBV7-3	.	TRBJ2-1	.	CASSLVGGSYNEQFF	TGTGCCAGCAGCTTAGTGGGAGGCTCCTACAATGAGCAGTTCTTC
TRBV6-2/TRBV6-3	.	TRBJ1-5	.	CASSYSINATKFGQPQHF	TGTGCCAGCAGTTACTCGATCAATGCGACAAAATTTGGCCAGCCCCAGCATTTT
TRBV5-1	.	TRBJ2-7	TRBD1	CASSSPRTGLADEQYF	TGCGCCAGCAGCTCCCCCCGGACAGGGTTGGCCGACGAGCAGTACTTC
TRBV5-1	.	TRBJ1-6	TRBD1	CASSPGTGASPLHF	TGCGCCAGCAGCCCGGGGACAGGGGCTTCACCCCTCCACTTT
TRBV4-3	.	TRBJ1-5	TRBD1	CASSQETGEISNQPQHF	TGCGCCAGCAGCCAAGAAACAGGGGAGATATCAAATCAGCCCCAGCATTTT
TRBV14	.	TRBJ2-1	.	CASSQLTGWDEQFF	TGTGCCAGCAGCCAACTAACTGGGTGGGATGAGCAGTTCTTC
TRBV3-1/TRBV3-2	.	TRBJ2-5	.	CASSQMRGRETQYF	TGTGCCAGCAGCCAGATGAGAGGGCGGGAGACCCAGTACTTC
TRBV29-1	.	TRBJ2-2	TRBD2	CSVTRIAGDTGELFF	TGCAGCGTCACACGTATAGCGGGGGACACCGGGGAGCTGTTTTTT
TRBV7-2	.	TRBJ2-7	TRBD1	CASSLQGALKSYEQYF	TGTGCCAGCAGCTTACAGGGGGCGCTTAAGTCCTACGAGCAGTACTTC
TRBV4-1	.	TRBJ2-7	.	CASSPMPPYEQYF	TGCGCCAGCAGCCCAATGCCCCCCTACGAGCAGTACTTC
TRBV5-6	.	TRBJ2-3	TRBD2	CASSRSLTSPITDTQYF	TGTGCCAGCAGCCGATCCTTGACTAGCCCTATCACAGATACGCAGTATTTT
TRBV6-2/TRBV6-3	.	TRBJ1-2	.	CASSYPTGLDDGYTF	TGTGCCAGCAGTTACCCCACAGGTCTCGATGATGGCTACACCTTC
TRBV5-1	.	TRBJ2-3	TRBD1	CASSGGTVADTQYF	TGCGCCAGCAGCGGTGGGACAGTTGCAGATACGCAGTATTTT
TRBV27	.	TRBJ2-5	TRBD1	CASSFSVGTAETQYF	TGTGCCAGCAGTTTCAGCGTTGGGACAGCAGAGACCCAGTACTTC
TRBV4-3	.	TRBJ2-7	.	CASSQDSREQYF	TGCGCCAGCAGCCAAGATTCCCGCGAGCAGTACTTC
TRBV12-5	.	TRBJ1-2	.	CASGSAPDYGYTF	TGTGCTAGTGGTTCCGCTCCAGACTATGGCTACACCTTC
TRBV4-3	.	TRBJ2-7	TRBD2	CASSTSGGAYEQYF	TGCGCCAGCAGTACCAGCGGGGGGGCCTACGAGCAGTACTTC
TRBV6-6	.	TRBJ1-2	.	CASSFNYGYTF	TGTGCCAGCAGTTTTAACTATGGCTACACCTTC
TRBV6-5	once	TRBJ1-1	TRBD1	CASTGQGGTEAFF	TGTGCCAGCACCGGACAGGGAGGGACTGAAGCTTTCTTT
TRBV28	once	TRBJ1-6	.	CASSTRVSPLHF	TGTGCCAGCAGTACAAGGGTCTCACCCCTCCACTTT
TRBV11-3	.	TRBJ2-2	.	CASSPLRDTGELFF	TGTGCCAGCAGCCCTCTTAGGGACACCGGGGAGCTGTTTTTT
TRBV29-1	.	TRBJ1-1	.	CSVVLQRLYAEAFF	TGCAGCGTTGTTTTACAGAGACTGTACGCTGAAGCTTTCTTT
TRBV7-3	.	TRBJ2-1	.	CASSPQGQRGNEQFF	TGTGCCAGCAGCCCACAGGGCCAAAGGGGCAATGAGCAGTTCTTC
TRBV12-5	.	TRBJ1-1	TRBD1	CASGSDRAGTEAFF	TGTGCTAGTGGATCAGACAGGGCGGGGACTGAAGCTTTCTTT
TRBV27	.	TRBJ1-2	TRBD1	CASSATGTGGYTF	TGTGCCAGCAGCGCCACCGGGACAGGGGGCTACACCTTC
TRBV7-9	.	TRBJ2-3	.	CASNPVGTPDTQYF	TGTGCCAGCAACCCGGTAGGAACCCCAGATACGCAGTATTTT
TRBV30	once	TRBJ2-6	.	CAWRRAPSANVLTF	TGTGCCTGGAGAAGGGCCCCTAGTGCCAACGTCCTGACTTTC
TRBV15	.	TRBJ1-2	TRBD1	CATSRDLRGQGAYGYTF	TGTGCCACCAGCAGAGATCTCCGCGGACAGGGAGCATATGGCTACACCTTC
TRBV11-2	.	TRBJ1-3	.	CASSLGWGFGNTIYF	TGTGCCAGCAGCTTAGGCTGGGGGTTTGGAAACACCATATATTTT
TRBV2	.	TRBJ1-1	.	CASSEGPNTEAFF	TGTGCCAGCAGTGAAGGCCCGAACACTGAAGCTTTCTTT
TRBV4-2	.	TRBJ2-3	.	CASSQVGLEVYADTQYF	TGTGCCAGCAGCCAAGTGGGCTTAGAGGTTTACGCAGATACGCAGTATTTT
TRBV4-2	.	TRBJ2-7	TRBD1	CASSQDWDRGGEQYF	TGTGCCAGCAGCCAAGATTGGGACAGGGGCGGCGAGCAGTACTTC
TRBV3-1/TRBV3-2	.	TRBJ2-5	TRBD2	CASSLTSDGETQYF	TGTGCCAGCAGCTTAACTAGCGACGGGGAGACCCAGTACTTC
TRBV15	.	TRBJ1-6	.	CATSSPGVGGSPLHF	TGTGCCACCAGCAGCCCCGGTGTAGGGGGTTCACCCCTCCACTTT
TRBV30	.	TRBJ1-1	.	CAWSNGQGNTEAFF	TGTGCCTGGAGTAACGGCCAGGGGAACACTGAAGCTTTCTTT
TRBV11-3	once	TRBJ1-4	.	CASSLDSLWSGEKLFF	TGTGCCAGCAGCTTAGACAGTTTGTGGTCGGGTGAAAAACTGTTTTTT